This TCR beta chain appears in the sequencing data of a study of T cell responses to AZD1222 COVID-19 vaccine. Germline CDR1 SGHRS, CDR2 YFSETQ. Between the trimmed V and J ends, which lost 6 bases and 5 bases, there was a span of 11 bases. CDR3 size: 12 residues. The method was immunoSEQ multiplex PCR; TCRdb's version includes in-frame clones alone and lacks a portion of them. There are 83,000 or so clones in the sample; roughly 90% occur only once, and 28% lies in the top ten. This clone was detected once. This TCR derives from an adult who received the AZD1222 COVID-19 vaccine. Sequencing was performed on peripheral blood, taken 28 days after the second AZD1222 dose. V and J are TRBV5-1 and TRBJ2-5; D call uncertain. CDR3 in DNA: TGCGCCAGCACGGGCCCATGGGAGACCCAGTACTTC. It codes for CASTGPWETQYF.